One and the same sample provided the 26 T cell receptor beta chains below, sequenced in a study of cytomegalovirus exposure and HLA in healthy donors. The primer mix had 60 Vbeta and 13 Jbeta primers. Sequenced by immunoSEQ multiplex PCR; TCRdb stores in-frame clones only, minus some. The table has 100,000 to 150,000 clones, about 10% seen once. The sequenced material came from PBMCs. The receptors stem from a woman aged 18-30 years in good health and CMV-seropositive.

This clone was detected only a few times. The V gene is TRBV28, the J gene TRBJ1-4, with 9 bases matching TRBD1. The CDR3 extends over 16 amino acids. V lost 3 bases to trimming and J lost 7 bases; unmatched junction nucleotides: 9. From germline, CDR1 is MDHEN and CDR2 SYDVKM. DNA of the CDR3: TGTGCCAGCAGTTTTCTACAGGGGGCATCTGCTGAAAAACTGTTTTTT. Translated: CASSFLQGASAEKLFF.

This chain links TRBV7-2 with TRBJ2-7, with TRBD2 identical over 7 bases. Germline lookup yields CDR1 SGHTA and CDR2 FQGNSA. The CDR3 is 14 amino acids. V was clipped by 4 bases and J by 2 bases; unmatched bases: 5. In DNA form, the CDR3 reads TGTGCCAGCAGCTCTTTGGGGACTACCTACGAGCAGTACTTC. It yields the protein CASSSLGTTYEQYF.

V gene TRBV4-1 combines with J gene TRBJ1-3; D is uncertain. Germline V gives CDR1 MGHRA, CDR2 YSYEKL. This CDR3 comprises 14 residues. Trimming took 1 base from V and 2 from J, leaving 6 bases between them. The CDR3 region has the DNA TGCGCCAGCAGCCAAGGGCTTGCTGGAAACACCATATATTTT. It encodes CASSQGLAGNTIYF.

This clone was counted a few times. The CDR3 reads CASSQDRGIDTQYF. The CDR3 DNA follows: TGCGCCAGCAGCCAAGACAGGGGAATAGATACGCAGTATTTT. J is TRBJ2-3 and V is TRBV4-1, with D possibly being TRBD1 (6 bases). From germline, CDR1 is MGHRA and CDR2 YSYEKL. CDR3 length equals 14 residues. Trimming cost V 0 bases and J 5 bases, with 9 bases left between them.

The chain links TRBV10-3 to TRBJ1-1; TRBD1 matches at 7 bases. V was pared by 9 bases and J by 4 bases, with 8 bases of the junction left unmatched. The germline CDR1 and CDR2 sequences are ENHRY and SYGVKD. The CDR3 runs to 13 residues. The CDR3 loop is CAIRGGEGTEAFF. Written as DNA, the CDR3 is TGTGCCATTAGAGGGGGCGAAGGCACTGAAGCTTTCTTT.

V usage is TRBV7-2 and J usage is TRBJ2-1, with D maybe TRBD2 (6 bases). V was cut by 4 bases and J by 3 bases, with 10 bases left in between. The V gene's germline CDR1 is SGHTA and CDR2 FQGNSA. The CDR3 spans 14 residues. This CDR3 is CASSWGLHYNEQFF. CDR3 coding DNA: TGTGCCAGCAGCTGGGGACTTCACTACAATGAGCAGTTCTTC.

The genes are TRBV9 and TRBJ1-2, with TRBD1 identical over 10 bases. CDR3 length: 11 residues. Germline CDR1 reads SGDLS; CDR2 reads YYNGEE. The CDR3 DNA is TGTGTTGACAGGGGGCGGGAAGGCTACACCTTC. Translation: CVDRGREGYTF.

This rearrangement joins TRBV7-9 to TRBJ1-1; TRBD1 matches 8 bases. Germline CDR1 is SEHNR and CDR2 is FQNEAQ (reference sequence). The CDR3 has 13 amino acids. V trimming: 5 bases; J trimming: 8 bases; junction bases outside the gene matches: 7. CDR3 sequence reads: CASSTPQGVEAFF. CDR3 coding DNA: TGTGCCAGCAGCACACCACAGGGGGTGGAAGCTTTCTTT.

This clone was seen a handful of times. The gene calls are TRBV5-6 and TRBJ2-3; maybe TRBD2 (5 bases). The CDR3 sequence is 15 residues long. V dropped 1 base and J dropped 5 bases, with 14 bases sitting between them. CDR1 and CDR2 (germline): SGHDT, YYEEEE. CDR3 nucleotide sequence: TGTGCCAGCAGCTTGCCGCCCGGGATGGGAGATACGCAGTATTTT. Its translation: CASSLPPGMGDTQYF.

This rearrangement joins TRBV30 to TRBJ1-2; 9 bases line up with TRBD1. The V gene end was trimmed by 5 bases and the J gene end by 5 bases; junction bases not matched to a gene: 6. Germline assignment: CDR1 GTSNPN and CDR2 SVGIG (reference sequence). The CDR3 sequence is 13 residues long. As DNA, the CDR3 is TGTGCCTGGGGGACAGGGAAATTTTATGGCTACACCTTC. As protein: CAWGTGKFYGYTF.

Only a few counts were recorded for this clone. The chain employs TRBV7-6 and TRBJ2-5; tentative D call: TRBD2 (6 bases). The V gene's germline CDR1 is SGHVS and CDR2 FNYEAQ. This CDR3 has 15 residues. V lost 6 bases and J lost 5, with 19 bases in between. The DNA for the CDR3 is TGTGCCAGCAGTCCTTCTTCTTGGGGAGGTGAGACCCAGTACTTC. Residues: CASSPSSWGGETQYF.

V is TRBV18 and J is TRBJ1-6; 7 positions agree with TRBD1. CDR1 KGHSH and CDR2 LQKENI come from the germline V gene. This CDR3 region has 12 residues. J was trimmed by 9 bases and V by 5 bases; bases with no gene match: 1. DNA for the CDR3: TGTGCCAGCTCAACAGGGGTTTCACCCCTCCACTTT. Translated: CASSTGVSPLHF. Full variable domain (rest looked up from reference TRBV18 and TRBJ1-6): NAGVMQNPRHLVRRRGQEARLRCSPMKGHSHVYWYRQLPEEGLKFMVYLQKENIIDESGMPKERFSAEFPKEGPSILRIQQVVRGDSAAYFCASSTGVSPLHFGNGTRLTVT.

DNA of the CDR3: TGTGCCAGCAGCTTGCCCCCGGGACAGACCCAAGAGACCCAGTACTTC. It yields the protein CASSLPPGQTQETQYF. V gene TRBV5-6 combines with J gene TRBJ2-5; TRBD1 matches at 7 bases. The germline V gene encodes CDR1 SGHDT and CDR2 YYEEEE. Trimming cost V 1 base and J 1 base; bases outside gene matches: 7. The CDR3 totals 16 residues. Full variable domain (remainder filled in from reference TRBV5-6 and TRBJ2-5): DAGVTQSPTHLIKTRGQQVTLRCSPKSGHDTVSWYQQALGQGPQFIFQYYEEEERQRGNFPDRFSGHQFPNYSSELNVNALLLGDSALYLCASSLPPGQTQETQYFGPGTRLLVL.

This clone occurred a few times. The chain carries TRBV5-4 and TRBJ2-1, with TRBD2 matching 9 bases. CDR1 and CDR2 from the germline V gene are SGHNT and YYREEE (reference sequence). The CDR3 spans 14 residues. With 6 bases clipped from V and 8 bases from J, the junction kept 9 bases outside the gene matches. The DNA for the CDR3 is TGTGCCAGCACCCTCGGGATAGCGGGAGATGAGCAGTTCTTC. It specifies CASTLGIAGDEQFF.

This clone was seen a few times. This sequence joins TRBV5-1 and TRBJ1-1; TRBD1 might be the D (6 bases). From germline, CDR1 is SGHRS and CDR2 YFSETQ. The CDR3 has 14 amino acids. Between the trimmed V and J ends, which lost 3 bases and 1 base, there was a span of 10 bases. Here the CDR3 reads CASSSTGSNTEAFF. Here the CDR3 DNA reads TGCGCCAGCAGCTCCACAGGGTCGAACACTGAAGCTTTCTTT.

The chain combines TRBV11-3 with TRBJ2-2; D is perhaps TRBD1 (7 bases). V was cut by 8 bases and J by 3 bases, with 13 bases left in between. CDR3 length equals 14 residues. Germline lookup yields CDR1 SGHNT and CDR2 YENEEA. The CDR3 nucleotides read TGTGCCAGCGGCAGGGGGGCGGACACCGGGGAGCTGTTTTTT. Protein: CASGRGADTGELFF.

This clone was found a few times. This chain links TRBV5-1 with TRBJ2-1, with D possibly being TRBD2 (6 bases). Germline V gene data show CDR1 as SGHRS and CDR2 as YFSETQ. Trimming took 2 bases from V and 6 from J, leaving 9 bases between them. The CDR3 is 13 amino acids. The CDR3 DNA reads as TGCGCCAGCAGCTTTATGGGGGGCAATGAGCAGTTCTTC. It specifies CASSFMGGNEQFF. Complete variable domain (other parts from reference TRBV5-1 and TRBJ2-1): KAGVTQTPRYLIKTRGQQVTLSCSPISGHRSVSWYQQTPGQGLQFLFEYFSETQRNKGNFPGRFSGRQFSNSRSEMNVSTLELGDSALYLCASSFMGGNEQFFGPGTRLTVL.

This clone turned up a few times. CDR3 region: CASSQVGGETQYF. The CDR3 coding sequence is TGCGCCAGCAGCCAAGTAGGGGGAGAGACCCAGTACTTC. The rearrangement joins TRBV4-1 to TRBJ2-5; the D gene is possibly TRBD1 (6 bases). The CDR3 is made up of 13 amino acids. Germline-derived CDR1 and CDR2 are MGHRA and YSYEKL. Between the trimmed V and J ends, which lost 1 base and 4 bases, there was a span of 7 bases.

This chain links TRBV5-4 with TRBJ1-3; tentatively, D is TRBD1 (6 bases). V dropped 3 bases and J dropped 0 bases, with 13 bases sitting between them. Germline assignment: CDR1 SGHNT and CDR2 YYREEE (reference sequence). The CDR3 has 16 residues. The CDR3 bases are TGTGCCAGCAGCTCAACAGGGCTCCACTCTGGAAACACCATATATTTT. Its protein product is CASSSTGLHSGNTIYF.

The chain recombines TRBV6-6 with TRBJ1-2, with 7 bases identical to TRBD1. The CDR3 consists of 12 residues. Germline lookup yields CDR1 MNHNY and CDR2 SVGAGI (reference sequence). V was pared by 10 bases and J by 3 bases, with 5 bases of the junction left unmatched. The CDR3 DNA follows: TGTGCCACCAGACAGGGCTACTATGGCTACACCTTC. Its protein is CATRQGYYGYTF.

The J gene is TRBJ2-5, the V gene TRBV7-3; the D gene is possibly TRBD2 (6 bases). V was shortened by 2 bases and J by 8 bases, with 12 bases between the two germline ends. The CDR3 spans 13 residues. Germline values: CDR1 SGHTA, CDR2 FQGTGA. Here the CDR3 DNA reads TGTGCCAGCAGCTTAGGTGGGGACTCAACCCAGTACTTC. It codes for CASSLGGDSTQYF.

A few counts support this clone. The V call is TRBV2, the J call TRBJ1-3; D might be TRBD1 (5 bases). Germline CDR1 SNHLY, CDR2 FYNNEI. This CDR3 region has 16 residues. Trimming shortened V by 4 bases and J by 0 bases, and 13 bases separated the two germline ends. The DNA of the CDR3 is TGTGCCAGCAGTGGGAGACAGCACCTCTCTGGAAACACCATATATTTT. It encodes CASSGRQHLSGNTIYF.

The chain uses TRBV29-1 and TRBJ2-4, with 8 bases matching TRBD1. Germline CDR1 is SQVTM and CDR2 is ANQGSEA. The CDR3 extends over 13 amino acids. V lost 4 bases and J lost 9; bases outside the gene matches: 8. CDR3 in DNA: TGCAGCGTTGCCCAGGGGGCGCAAAGCATTCAGTACTTC. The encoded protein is CSVAQGAQSIQYF.

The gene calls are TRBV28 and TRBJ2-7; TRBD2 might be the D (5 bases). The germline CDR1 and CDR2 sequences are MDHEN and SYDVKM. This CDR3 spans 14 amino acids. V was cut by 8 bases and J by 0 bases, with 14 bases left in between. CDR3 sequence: CASRLEGISYEQYF. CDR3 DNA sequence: TGTGCCAGCCGCCTTGAGGGAATCTCCTACGAGCAGTACTTC.

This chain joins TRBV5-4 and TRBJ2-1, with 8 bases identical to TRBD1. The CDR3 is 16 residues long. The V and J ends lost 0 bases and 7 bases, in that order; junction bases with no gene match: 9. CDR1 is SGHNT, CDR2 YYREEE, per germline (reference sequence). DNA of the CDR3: TGTGCCAGCAGCTTGGTGGACAGGGACACACGGAATGAGCAGTTCTTC. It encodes CASSLVDRDTRNEQFF.

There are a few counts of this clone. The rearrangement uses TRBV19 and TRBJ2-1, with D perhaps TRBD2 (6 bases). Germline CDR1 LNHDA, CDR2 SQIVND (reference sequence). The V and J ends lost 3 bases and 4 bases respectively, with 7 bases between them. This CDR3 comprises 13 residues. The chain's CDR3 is CASSIAGYNEQFF. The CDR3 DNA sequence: TGTGCCAGTAGTATTGCGGGGTACAATGAGCAGTTCTTC. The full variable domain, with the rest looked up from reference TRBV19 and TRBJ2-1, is DGGITQSPKYLFRKEGQNVTLSCEQNLNHDAMYWYRQDPGQGLRLIYYSQIVNDFQKGDIAEGYSVSREKKESFPLTVTSAQKNPTAFYLCASSIAGYNEQFFGPGTRLTVL.